The rows below give T cell receptor beta chains drawn from one sample of a study of OX40 agonist ivuxolimab in advanced cancers. Clones were read by immunoSEQ multiplex PCR, and TCRdb kept only the in-frame ones, dropping some. Of 32,000 or so clones in the sample, roughly 80% were seen once. Sequences were derived from CD4+ or CD8+ T cells sorted from blood, sampled in a trial of the OX40 agonist ivuxolimab. The source is an adult with an advanced solid tumor such as melanoma, head and neck, liver or kidney cancer. Each CDR3 is given with its conserved first and last residue. Fields, in order: J gene, V gene, D gene, clone size, CDR3 DNA, CDR3 protein. D genes are given only for firm matches. Expanded clones are given a class, and other clones once, few, many or no size at all.

J: TRBJ2-1
V: TRBV19
D: TRBD2
size: once
DNA: TGTGCCAGTAGAGGGTTCTTGGCGGGGGATCACAATGAGCAGTTCTTC
CDR3: CASRGFLAGDHNEQFF

J: TRBJ1-5
V: TRBV6-5
D: TRBD1
size: NA
DNA: TGTGCCAGCAGTCGGACAGGGGGAAATCAGCCCCAGCATTTT
CDR3: CASSRTGGNQPQHF

J: TRBJ2-5
V: TRBV27
D: NA
size: NA
DNA: TGTGCCAGTTGGAAGGGGGGCGCTCATGGAGAGACCCAGTACTTC
CDR3: CASWKGGAHGETQYF

J: TRBJ2-2
V: TRBV4-1
D: TRBD1
size: NA
DNA: TGCGCCAGCAGCCATAGGAGACAGGGGGCGGGGAACACCGGGGAGCTGTTTTTT
CDR3: CASSHRRQGAGNTGELFF

J: TRBJ1-6
V: TRBV19
D: NA
size: once
DNA: TGTGCCAGTAGTATAGGGACCGAAGTTCGGGGTTCACCCCTCCACTTT
CDR3: CASSIGTEVRGSPLHF

J: TRBJ1-2
V: TRBV9
D: TRBD1
size: NA
DNA: TGTGCCAGCAACACAGGGGGCGGCTATGGCTACACCTTC
CDR3: CASNTGGGYGYTF

J: TRBJ1-5
V: TRBV6-1
D: NA
size: few
DNA: TGTGCCAGCAGTGAAGGGAGGGCCTATAGCAATCAGCCCCAGCATTTT
CDR3: CASSEGRAYSNQPQHF

J: TRBJ2-5
V: TRBV5-5
D: NA
size: few
DNA: TGTGCCAGCAGCTTGGAGGTGCGTGAGACCCAGTACTTC
CDR3: CASSLEVRETQYF

J: TRBJ2-1
V: TRBV9
D: TRBD2
size: NA
DNA: TGTGCCAGCAGCGTAGATGTAGCGGGATGGGCTACCAATGAGCAGTTCTTC
CDR3: CASSVDVAGWATNEQFF

J: TRBJ1-2
V: TRBV18
D: NA
size: NA
DNA: TGTGCCAGCTCACCCGCCGCGGTCGCTAACTATGGCTACACCTTC
CDR3: CASSPAAVANYGYTF

J: TRBJ1-3
V: TRBV6-1
D: NA
size: NA
DNA: TGTGCCAGCAGTGAAGCGCTTCGAGCCTCTGGAAACACCATATATTTT
CDR3: CASSEALRASGNTIYF

J: TRBJ2-1
V: TRBV7-3
D: NA
size: once
DNA: TGTGCCAGCAGCTTAAAGGCGGCCTCCTACAATGAGCAGTTCTTC
CDR3: CASSLKAASYNEQFF

J: TRBJ1-6
V: TRBV5-1
D: NA
size: NA
DNA: TGCGCCACAAATTCACCCCTCCACTTT
CDR3: CATNSPLHF

J: TRBJ2-1
V: TRBV27
D: NA
size: NA
DNA: TGTGCCAGCAGTTTATTTTTGGGGGACAATGAGCAGTTCTTC
CDR3: CASSLFLGDNEQFF

J: TRBJ1-4
V: TRBV27
D: TRBD1
size: NA
DNA: TGTGCCAGCAGTTCCCAGGGGGGGAATGAAAAACTGTTTTTT
CDR3: CASSSQGGNEKLFF

J: TRBJ1-3
V: TRBV5-6
D: NA
size: NA
DNA: TGTGCCAGCAGCTGGGGGGTCTCTGGAAACACCATATATTTT
CDR3: CASSWGVSGNTIYF

J: TRBJ2-5
V: TRBV7-2
D: TRBD2
size: NA
DNA: TGTGCCAGCAGCTCTCTAGCGGGAGGGCGTGTGACCCAGTACTTC
CDR3: CASSSLAGGRVTQYF

J: TRBJ2-1
V: TRBV28
D: TRBD2
size: once
DNA: TGTGCCAGCAGTTATCGGACTAGCGGTATCCTCTACAATGAGCAGTTCTTC
CDR3: CASSYRTSGILYNEQFF

J: TRBJ2-3
V: TRBV5-6
D: NA
size: NA
DNA: TGTGCCAGCAGCTTGAGTGGGTCAGATACGCAGTATTTT
CDR3: CASSLSGSDTQYF

J: TRBJ1-2
V: TRBV4-2
D: NA
size: NA
DNA: TGTGCCAGCAGCCAGGAATGGATGGGGGATGGCTACACCTTC
CDR3: CASSQEWMGDGYTF

J: TRBJ2-7
V: TRBV19
D: TRBD2
size: NA
DNA: TGTGCCAGTAGTATTGGGACTAGCGGGAGCGAGCAGTACTTC
CDR3: CASSIGTSGSEQYF

J: TRBJ2-2
V: TRBV19
D: NA
size: NA
DNA: TGTGCCACTCAAGGCCGACTGAACACCGGGGAGCTGTTTTTT
CDR3: CATQGRLNTGELFF

J: TRBJ1-1
V: TRBV30
D: TRBD1
size: NA
DNA: TGTGCCTGGAGCATACTGACAGGGGGCGGCACTGAAGCTTTCTTT
CDR3: CAWSILTGGGTEAFF

J: TRBJ2-3
V: TRBV2
D: TRBD1
size: NA
DNA: TGTGCCAGCAGTCGGGACAGCTCAGTCACAGATACGCAGTATTTT
CDR3: CASSRDSSVTDTQYF

J: TRBJ2-2
V: TRBV7-3
D: NA
size: NA
DNA: TGTGCCAGCAGCGAGAGGTCCACCGGGGAGCTGTTTTTT
CDR3: CASSERSTGELFF

J: TRBJ2-7
V: TRBV4-1
D: TRBD1
size: NA
DNA: TGCGCCAGCAGCCAAGCTGCAGCCTTAATGGTAGGACAGGGAACCTACGAGCAGTACTTC
CDR3: CASSQAAALMVGQGTYEQYF

J: TRBJ1-4
V: TRBV6-1
D: NA
size: once
DNA: TGTGCCAGCAGTGAGAGGATGGCAACTAATGAAAAACTGTTTTTT
CDR3: CASSERMATNEKLFF

J: TRBJ2-2
V: TRBV2
D: NA
size: NA
DNA: TGTGCCAGCAGTTCCCCTCCCGGGGAGCTGTTTTTT
CDR3: CASSSPPGELFF

J: TRBJ2-3
V: TRBV4-2
D: NA
size: once
DNA: TGTGCCAGCAGCTTTTCAGGCGGAGATGATACGCAGTATTTT
CDR3: CASSFSGGDDTQYF

J: TRBJ2-3
V: TRBV5-4
D: NA
size: NA
DNA: TGTGCCAGCAGCTTGGTTGGTGAGTGGAATACGCAGTATTTT
CDR3: CASSLVGEWNTQYF

J: TRBJ1-3
V: TRBV19
D: TRBD1
size: NA
DNA: TGTGCCAGTAGTTTCCTACAGGGGTCCGGAAACACCATATATTTT
CDR3: CASSFLQGSGNTIYF

J: TRBJ2-7
V: TRBV7-9
D: NA
size: NA
DNA: TGTGCCAGCAGCTTAGTAACAGCCCCGGCCTCCTACGAGCAGTACTTC
CDR3: CASSLVTAPASYEQYF

J: TRBJ2-1
V: TRBV5-1
D: TRBD2
size: NA
DNA: TGCGCCAGCAGCTTAGGACTAGCGGACTCCTACAATGAGCAGTTCTTC
CDR3: CASSLGLADSYNEQFF

J: TRBJ1-2
V: TRBV6-6
D: TRBD1
size: once
DNA: TGTGCCAGCAGCCCCGGACAGGTCCTAGGCTACACCTTC
CDR3: CASSPGQVLGYTF

J: TRBJ1-2
V: TRBV28
D: NA
size: once
DNA: TGTGCCAGCAGTTTAAATGGAAACCTATATGGCTACACCTTC
CDR3: CASSLNGNLYGYTF

J: TRBJ2-7
V: TRBV5-4
D: TRBD1
size: NA
DNA: TGTGCCAGCAGCCCTTCCGGGACAGGGGCCTACGAGCAGTACTTC
CDR3: CASSPSGTGAYEQYF

J: TRBJ2-3
V: TRBV6-6
D: TRBD1
size: NA
DNA: TGTGCCAGCACCCTACAGGGGTCGGGCGAAGATACGCAGTATTTT
CDR3: CASTLQGSGEDTQYF

J: TRBJ2-3
V: TRBV7-9
D: TRBD2
size: NA
DNA: TGTGCCAGCAGCTACGTAGCGGGGGGAGGAGATACGCAGTATTTT
CDR3: CASSYVAGGGDTQYF

J: TRBJ2-1
V: TRBV10-2
D: TRBD2
size: NA
DNA: TGCGCCAGCAGTGGGGGACTAGCGGGGTCACACAATGAGCAGTTCTTC
CDR3: CASSGGLAGSHNEQFF

J: TRBJ2-3
V: TRBV2
D: TRBD2
size: NA
DNA: TGTGCCACCTCTAGCGGGTTCGGCACAGATACGCAGTATTTT
CDR3: CATSSGFGTDTQYF

J: TRBJ2-1
V: TRBV6-5
D: TRBD2
size: NA
DNA: TGTGCCAGCAGAAACGGGGGGGGATACAATAGTGAGCAGTTCTTC
CDR3: CASRNGGGYNSEQFF

J: TRBJ2-7
V: TRBV4-3
D: NA
size: NA
DNA: TGCGCCAGCAGCCAAGCCCGGGGTGCCTCCTACGAGCAGTACTTC
CDR3: CASSQARGASYEQYF

J: TRBJ2-1
V: TRBV2
D: NA
size: NA
DNA: TGTGCCAGCAGACGAGACTCCTACAATGAGCAGTTCTTC
CDR3: CASRRDSYNEQFF

J: TRBJ1-1
V: TRBV13
D: NA
size: once
DNA: TGTGCCAGCAGCCCTCGGTCGAACACTGAAGCTTTCTTT
CDR3: CASSPRSNTEAFF

J: TRBJ2-5
V: TRBV7-8
D: NA
size: NA
DNA: TGTGCCAGCAGCTTCGGTTCCCAAGGGGATAGGGAGACCCAGTACTTC
CDR3: CASSFGSQGDRETQYF

J: TRBJ1-2
V: TRBV10-3
D: NA
size: NA
DNA: TGTGCCATCAGTGAGTCCTCGGGGGGGATTGGCTACACCTTC
CDR3: CAISESSGGIGYTF

J: TRBJ2-1
V: TRBV4-3
D: NA
size: NA
DNA: TGCGCCAGCAGCCAAGGAGACGGCTACAATGAGCAGTTCTTC
CDR3: CASSQGDGYNEQFF

J: TRBJ2-2
V: TRBV14
D: NA
size: few
DNA: TGTGCCAGCAGCCAAAACCTCGGGGAGCTGTTTTTT
CDR3: CASSQNLGELFF

J: TRBJ2-7
V: TRBV7-9
D: NA
size: NA
DNA: TGTGCCAGCAGCCCGAACGTCCCGGGCACCTACGAGCAGTACTTC
CDR3: CASSPNVPGTYEQYF

J: TRBJ1-1
V: TRBV6-1
D: TRBD1
size: NA
DNA: TGTGCCAGCAGTGAAACAGTACAGGGGCGTGAAGCTTTCTTT
CDR3: CASSETVQGREAFF

J: TRBJ1-1
V: TRBV6-4
D: NA
size: NA
DNA: TGTGCCAGCAGTGACGGTGACAACACTGAAGCTTTCTTT
CDR3: CASSDGDNTEAFF

J: TRBJ2-1
V: TRBV7-9
D: NA
size: few
DNA: TGTGCCAGCAGCCCGACAGGGAGGTCCAATGAGCAGTTCTTC
CDR3: CASSPTGRSNEQFF

J: TRBJ2-3
V: TRBV5-6
D: NA
size: NA
DNA: TGTGCCAGCAGACCTGGAAGCACAGATACGCAGTATTTT
CDR3: CASRPGSTDTQYF

J: TRBJ1-1
V: TRBV9
D: NA
size: few
DNA: TGTGCCAGCAGCGTAGCAGGGAGGGATACTGAAGCTTTCTTT
CDR3: CASSVAGRDTEAFF